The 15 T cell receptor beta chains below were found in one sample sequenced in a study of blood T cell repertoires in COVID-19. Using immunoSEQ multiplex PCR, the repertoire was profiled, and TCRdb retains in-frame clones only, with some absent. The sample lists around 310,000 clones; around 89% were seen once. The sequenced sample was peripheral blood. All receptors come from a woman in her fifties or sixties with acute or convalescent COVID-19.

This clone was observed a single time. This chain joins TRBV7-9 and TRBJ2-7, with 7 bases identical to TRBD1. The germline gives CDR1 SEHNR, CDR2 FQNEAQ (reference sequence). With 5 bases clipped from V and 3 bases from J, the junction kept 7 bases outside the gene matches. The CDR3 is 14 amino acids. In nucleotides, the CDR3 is TGTGCCAGCAGCCCCCGGGGACAGTACTACGAGCAGTACTTC. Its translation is CASSPRGQYYEQYF.

CDR3: CASSQDREPYTEAFF. Written as DNA, the CDR3 is TGTGCCAGCAGTCAGGACAGGGAACCTTACACTGAAGCTTTCTTT. V gene TRBV11-2 combines with J gene TRBJ1-1; 8 bases align to TRBD1. J gave up 3 bases and V 6 bases, and 9 bases lay outside the gene matches. The CDR3 has 15 residues. Germline CDR1 is SGHAT and CDR2 is FQNNGV.

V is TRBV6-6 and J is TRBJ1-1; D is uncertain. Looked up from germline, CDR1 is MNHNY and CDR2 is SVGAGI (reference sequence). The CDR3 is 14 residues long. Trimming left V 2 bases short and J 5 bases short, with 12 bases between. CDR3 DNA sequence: TGTGCCAGCAGTTACCGCACCCGGAGGACTGAAGCTTTCTTT. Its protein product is CASSYRTRRTEAFF.

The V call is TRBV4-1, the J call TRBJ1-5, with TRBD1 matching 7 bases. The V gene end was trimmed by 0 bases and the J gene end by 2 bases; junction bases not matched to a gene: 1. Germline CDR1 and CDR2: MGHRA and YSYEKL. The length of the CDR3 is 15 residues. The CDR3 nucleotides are TGCGCCAGCAGCCAAGACGGACAGGGCAATCAGCCCCAGCATTTT. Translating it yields CASSQDGQGNQPQHF.

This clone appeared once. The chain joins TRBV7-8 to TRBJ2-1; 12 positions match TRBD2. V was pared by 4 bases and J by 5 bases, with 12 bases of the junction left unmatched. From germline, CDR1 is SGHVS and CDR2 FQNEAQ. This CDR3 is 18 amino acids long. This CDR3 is CASSSWFGLAGTHNEQFF. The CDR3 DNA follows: TGTGCCAGCAGCTCATGGTTCGGACTAGCGGGGACCCACAATGAGCAGTTCTTC. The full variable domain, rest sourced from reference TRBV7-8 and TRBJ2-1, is GAGVSQSPRYKVAKRGQDVALRCDPISGHVSLFWYQQALGQGPEFLTYFQNEAQLDKSGLPSDRFFAERPEGSVSTLKIQRTQQEDSAVYLCASSSWFGLAGTHNEQFFGPGTRLTVL.

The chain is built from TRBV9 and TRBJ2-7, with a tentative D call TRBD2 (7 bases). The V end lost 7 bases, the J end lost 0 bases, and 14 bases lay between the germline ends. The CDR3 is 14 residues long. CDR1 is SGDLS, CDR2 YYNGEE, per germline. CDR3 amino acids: CASGKGGSSYEQYF. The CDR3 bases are TGTGCCAGCGGCAAGGGGGGGAGCTCCTACGAGCAGTACTTC.

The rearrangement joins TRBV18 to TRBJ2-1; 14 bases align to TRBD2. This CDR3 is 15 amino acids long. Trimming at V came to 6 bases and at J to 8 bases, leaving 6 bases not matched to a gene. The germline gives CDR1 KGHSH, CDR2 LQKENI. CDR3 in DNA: TGTGCCAGCTCCCAAAGACTAGCGGGGGGGCATGAGCAGTTCTTC. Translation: CASSQRLAGGHEQFF.

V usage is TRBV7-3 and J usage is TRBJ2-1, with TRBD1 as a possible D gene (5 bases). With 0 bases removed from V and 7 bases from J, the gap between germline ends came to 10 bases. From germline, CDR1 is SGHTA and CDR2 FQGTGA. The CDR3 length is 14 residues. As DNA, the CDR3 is TGTGCCAGCAGCTTAACGCCAGGGCCAAATGAGCAGTTCTTC. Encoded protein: CASSLTPGPNEQFF.

CDR3 DNA sequence: TGTGCCATCACCGTCGGACAGGGGGCTAACTATGGCTACACCTTC. Protein product: CAITVGQGANYGYTF. The chain is built from TRBV10-3 and TRBJ1-2; 10 bases are shared with TRBD1. V lost 7 bases and J lost 0; bases outside the gene matches: 5. The CDR3 has 15 amino acids. Per the germline V gene, CDR1 is ENHRY and CDR2 is SYGVKD.

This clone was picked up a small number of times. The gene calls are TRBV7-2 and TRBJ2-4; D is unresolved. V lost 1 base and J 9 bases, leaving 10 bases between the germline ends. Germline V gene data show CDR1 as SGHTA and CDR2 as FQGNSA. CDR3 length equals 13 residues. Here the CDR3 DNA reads TGTGCCAGCAGCTTAGACGTACGAGGCATTCAGTACTTC. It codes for CASSLDVRGIQYF.

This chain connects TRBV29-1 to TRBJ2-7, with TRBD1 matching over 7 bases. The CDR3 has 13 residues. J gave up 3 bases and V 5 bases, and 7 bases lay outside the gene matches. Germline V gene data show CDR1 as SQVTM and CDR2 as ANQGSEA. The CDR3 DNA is TGCAGCGTTCGGACAGGTAACCTCTACGAGCAGTACTTC. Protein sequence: CSVRTGNLYEQYF.

The chain's CDR3 is CASSLRQGQPQHF. The CDR3 DNA reads TGCGCCAGCAGCCTACGACAGGGCCAGCCCCAGCATTTT. The rearrangement uses TRBV4-1 and TRBJ1-5; TRBD1 matches at 7 bases. Germline CDR1 and CDR2: MGHRA and YSYEKL. The CDR3 has 13 amino acids. V dropped 4 bases and J dropped 7; count of bases not matched to a gene: 4.

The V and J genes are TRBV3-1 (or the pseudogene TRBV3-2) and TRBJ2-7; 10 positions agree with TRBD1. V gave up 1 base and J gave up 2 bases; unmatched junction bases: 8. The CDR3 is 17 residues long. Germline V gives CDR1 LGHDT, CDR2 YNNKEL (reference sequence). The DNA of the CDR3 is TGTGCCAGCAGCCAAGTGGGGCTTGGACAGGGGGCCTACGAGCAGTACTTC. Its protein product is CASSQVGLGQGAYEQYF.

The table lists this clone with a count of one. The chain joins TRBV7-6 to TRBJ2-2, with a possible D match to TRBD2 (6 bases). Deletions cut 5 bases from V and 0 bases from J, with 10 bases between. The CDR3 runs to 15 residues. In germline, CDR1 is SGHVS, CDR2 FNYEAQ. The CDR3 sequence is CASSTGTSNTGELFF. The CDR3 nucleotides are TGTGCCAGCAGCACCGGGACTTCGAACACCGGGGAGCTGTTTTTT.

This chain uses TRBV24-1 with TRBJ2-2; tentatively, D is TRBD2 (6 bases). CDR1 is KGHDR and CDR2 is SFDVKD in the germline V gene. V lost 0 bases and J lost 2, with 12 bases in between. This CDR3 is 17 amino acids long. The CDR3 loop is CATSDLIGSVNTGELFF. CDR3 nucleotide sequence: TGTGCCACCAGTGATTTGATCGGGAGTGTTAACACCGGGGAGCTGTTTTTT.